Reported below is one T cell receptor beta chain. Its cognate antigen is unknown. Some 92,000 TCR templates were assayed per sample. Repertoires were generated with immunoSEQ multiplex PCR, while TCRdb's copy carries only in-frame clones and drops some. In the table there are approximately 50,000 clones, roughly 93% of which are singletons. The data were obtained in a study of siplizumab effects on memory and regulatory T cells. Whole-study findings and limits: The drug siplizumab significantly decreased the alloreactive sequences that could be traced to unstimulated CD4+ memory cells. Siplizumab gave mappable alloreactive CD4+ clones an average Treg-derived fraction of about 69%, against approximately 29% in controls. No functional test confirmed suppression by proliferating siplizumab-culture Tregs.

CDR3 size: 15 residues. V was trimmed by 0 bases and J by 8 bases, leaving 14 bases between them. Germline CDR1 MGHRA, CDR2 YSYEKL. The origin of this receptor is a human donor in good health. J is TRBJ2-4 and V is TRBV4-1; D call uncertain. The sample consisted of CD8+ T cells sorted from blood. The CDR3 here is CASSQEGSLVDIQYF. The CDR3 DNA follows: TGCGCCAGCAGCCAAGAGGGATCCTTGGTCGACATTCAGTACTTC.